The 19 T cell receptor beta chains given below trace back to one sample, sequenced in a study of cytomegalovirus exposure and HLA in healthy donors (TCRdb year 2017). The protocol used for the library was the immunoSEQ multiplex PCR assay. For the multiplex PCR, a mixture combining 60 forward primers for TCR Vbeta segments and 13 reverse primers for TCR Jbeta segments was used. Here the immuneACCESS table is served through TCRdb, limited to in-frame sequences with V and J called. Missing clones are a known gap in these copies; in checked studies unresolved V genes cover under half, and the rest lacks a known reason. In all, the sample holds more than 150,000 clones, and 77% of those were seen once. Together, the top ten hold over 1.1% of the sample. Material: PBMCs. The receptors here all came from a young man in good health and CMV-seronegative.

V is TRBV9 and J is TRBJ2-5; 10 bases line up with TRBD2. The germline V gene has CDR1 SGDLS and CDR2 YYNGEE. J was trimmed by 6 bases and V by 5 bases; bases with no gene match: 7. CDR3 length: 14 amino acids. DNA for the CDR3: TGTGCCAGCAGTATTACTAGCGGGGCTCAGACCCAGTACTTC. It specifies CASSITSGAQTQYF. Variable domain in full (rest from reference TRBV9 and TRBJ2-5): DSGVTQTPKHLITATGQRVTLRCSPRSGDLSVYWYQQSLDQGLQFLIQYYNGEERAKGNILERFSAQQFPDLHSELNLSSLELGDSALYFCASSITSGAQTQYFGPGTRLLVL.

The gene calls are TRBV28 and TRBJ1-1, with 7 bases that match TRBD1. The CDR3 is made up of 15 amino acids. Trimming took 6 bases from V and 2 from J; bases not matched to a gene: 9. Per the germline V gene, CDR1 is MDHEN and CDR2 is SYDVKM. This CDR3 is CASSATGQFNTEAFF. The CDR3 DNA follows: TGTGCCAGCAGCGCCACGGGACAGTTCAACACTGAAGCTTTCTTT. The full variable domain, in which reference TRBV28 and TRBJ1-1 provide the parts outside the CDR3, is DVKVTQSSRYLVKRTGEKVFLECVQDMDHENMFWYRQDPGLGLRLIYFSYDVKMKEKGDIPEGYSVSREKKERFSLILESASTNQTSMYLCASSATGQFNTEAFFGQGTRLTVV.

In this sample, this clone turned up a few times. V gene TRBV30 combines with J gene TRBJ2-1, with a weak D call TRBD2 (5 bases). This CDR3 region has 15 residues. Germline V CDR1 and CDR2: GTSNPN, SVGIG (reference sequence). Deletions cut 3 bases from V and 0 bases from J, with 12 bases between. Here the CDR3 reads CAWRGVDLSYNEQFF. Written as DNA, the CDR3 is TGTGCCTGGAGGGGAGTTGACCTCTCCTACAATGAGCAGTTCTTC.

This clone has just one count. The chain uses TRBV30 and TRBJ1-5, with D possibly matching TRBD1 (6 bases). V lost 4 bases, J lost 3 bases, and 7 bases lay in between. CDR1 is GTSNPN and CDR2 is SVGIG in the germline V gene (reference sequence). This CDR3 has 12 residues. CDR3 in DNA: TGTGCCTGGACAGGGGACAATCAGCCCCAGCATTTT. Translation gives CAWTGDNQPQHF.

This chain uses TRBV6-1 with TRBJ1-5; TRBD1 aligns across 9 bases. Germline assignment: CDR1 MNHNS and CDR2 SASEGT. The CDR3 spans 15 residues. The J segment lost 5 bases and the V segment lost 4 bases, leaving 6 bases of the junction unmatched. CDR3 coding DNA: TGTGCCAGCAGTGCTTCGACAGGGGGGCATCAGCCCCAGCATTTT. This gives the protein CASSASTGGHQPQHF.

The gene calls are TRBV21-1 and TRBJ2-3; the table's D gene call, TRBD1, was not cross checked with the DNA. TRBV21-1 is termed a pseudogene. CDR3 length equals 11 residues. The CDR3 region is CGAGVLGTQYF. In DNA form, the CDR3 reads TGTGGCGCAGGGGTCTTGGGGACGCAGTATTTT.

The CDR3 reads CACIGQFRTSYEQYF. The CDR3 DNA sequence: TGTGCCTGCATCGGACAGTTTAGAACCTCCTACGAGCAGTACTTC. This sequence joins TRBV30 and TRBJ2-7; possibly TRBD1 for D (6 bases). V shed 6 bases and J shed 0 bases, with 18 bases lying between them. Germline values: CDR1 GTSNPN, CDR2 SVGIG (reference sequence). The CDR3 contains 15 residues. Using reference TRBV30 and TRBJ2-7 for the parts outside the CDR3, the full variable domain is SQTIHQWPATLVQPVGSPLSLECTVEGTSNPNLYWYRQAAGRGLQLLFYSVGIGQISSEVPQNLSASRPQDRQFILSSKKLLLSDSGFYLCACIGQFRTSYEQYFGPGTRLTVT.

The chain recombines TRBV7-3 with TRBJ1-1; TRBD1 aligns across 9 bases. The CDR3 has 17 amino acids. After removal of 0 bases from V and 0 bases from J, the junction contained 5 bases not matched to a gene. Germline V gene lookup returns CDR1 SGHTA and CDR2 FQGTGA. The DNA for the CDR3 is TGTGCCAGCAGCTTAACAGGACAGGGGAATCTGAACACTGAAGCTTTCTTT. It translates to CASSLTGQGNLNTEAFF.

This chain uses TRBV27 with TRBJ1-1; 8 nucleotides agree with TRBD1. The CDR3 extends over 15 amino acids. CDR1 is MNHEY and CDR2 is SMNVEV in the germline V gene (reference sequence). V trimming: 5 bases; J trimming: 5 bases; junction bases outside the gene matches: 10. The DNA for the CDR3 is TGTGCCAGCAGTCAGCCGACAGGGGTAGGAACTGAAGCTTTCTTT. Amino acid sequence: CASSQPTGVGTEAFF.

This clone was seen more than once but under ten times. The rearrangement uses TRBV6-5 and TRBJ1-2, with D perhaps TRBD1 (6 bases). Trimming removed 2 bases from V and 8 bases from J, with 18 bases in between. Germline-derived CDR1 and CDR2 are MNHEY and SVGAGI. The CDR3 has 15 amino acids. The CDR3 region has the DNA TGTGCCAGCAGTTACCCACCGGGACACCCCGAAGGCTACACCTTC. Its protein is CASSYPPGHPEGYTF.

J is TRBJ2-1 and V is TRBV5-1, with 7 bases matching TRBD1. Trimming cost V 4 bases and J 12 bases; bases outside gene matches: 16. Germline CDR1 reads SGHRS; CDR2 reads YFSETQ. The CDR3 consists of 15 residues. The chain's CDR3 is CASSTGTDPLGRQFF. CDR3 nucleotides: TGCGCCAGCAGCACCGGGACAGATCCCTTGGGGAGGCAGTTCTTC.

In nucleotides, the CDR3 is TGTGCCTGGAGTAGGAGTCGGAACACTGAAGCTTTCTTT. This gives the protein CAWSRSRNTEAFF. The chain couples TRBV30 to TRBJ1-1; D remains ambiguous. The V and J ends lost 2 bases and 1 base respectively, with 8 bases between them. CDR3 length equals 13 residues. Germline V lookup: CDR1 GTSNPN, CDR2 SVGIG (reference sequence).

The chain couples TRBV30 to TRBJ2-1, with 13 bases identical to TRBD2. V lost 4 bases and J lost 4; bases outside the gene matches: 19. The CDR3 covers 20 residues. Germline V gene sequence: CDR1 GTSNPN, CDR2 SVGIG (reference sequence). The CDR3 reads CAWNSGGLAGSWGRYNEQFF. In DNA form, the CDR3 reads TGTGCCTGGAATTCTGGGGGACTAGCGGGATCCTGGGGTCGGTACAATGAGCAGTTCTTC.

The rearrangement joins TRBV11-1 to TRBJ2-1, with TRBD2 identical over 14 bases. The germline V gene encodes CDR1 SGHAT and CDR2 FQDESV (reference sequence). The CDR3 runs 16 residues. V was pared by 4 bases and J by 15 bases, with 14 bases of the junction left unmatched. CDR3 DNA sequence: TGTGCCAGCAGCTCGACTAGCGGGAGGGCCCGTCTCGGTCTGTTCTTC. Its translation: CASSSTSGRARLGLFF. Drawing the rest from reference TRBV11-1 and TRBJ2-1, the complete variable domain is EAEVAQSPRYKITEKSQAVAFWCDPISGHATLYWYRQILGQGPELLVQFQDESVVDDSQLPKDRFSAERLKGVDSTLKIQPAELGDSAMYLCASSSTSGRARLGLFFGPGTRLTVL.

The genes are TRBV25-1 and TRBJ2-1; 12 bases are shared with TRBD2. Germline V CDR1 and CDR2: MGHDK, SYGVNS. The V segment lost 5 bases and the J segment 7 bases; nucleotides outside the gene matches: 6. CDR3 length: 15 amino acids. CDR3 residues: CASSPTSGGPNEQFF. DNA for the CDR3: TGTGCCAGCAGTCCCACTAGCGGGGGGCCAAATGAGCAGTTCTTC.

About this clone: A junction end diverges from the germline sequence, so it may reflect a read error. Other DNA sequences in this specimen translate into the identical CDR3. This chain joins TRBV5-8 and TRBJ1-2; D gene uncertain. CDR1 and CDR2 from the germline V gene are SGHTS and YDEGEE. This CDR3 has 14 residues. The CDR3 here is CASSLGGSPYGYTF. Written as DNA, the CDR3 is TGTGCCAGCAGCTTAGGAGGGAGTCCCTATGGCTATACCTTC.

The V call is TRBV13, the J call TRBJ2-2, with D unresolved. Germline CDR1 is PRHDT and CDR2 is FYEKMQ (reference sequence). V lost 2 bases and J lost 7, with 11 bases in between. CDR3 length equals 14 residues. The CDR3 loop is CASSLFLSIGELFF. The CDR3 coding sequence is TGTGCCAGCAGCTTATTTCTCAGTATCGGGGAGCTGTTTTTT.

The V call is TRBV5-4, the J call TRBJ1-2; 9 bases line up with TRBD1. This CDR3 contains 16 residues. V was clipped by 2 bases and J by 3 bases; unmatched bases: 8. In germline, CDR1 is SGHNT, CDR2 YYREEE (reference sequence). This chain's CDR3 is CASSFPGTGIHYGYTF. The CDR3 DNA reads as TGTGCCAGCAGCTTTCCCGGGACAGGGATTCACTATGGCTACACCTTC. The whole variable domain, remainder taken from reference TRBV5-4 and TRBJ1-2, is ETGVTQSPTHLIKTRGQQVTLRCSSQSGHNTVSWYQQALGQGPQFIFQYYREEENGRGNFPPRFSGLQFPNYSSELNVNALELDDSALYLCASSFPGTGIHYGYTFGSGTRLTVV.

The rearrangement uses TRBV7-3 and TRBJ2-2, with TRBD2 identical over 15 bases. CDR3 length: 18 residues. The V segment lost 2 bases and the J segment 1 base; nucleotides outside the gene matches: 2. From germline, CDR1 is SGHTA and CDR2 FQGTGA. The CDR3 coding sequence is TGTGCCAGCAGCTTAGGACTAGCGGGAGGGCAGAACACCGGGGAGCTGTTTTTT. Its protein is CASSLGLAGGQNTGELFF.